This paragraph reports one TCR beta chain. The sample belongs to a study of technical replicates of blood from a handful of donors. Measured with immunoSEQ multiplex PCR; TCRdb has only the in-frame clones, and not every one. The table has tens of thousands of clones, 85% to 95% seen once. CDR1 SGHDT and CDR2 YYEEEE come from the germline V gene. The CDR3 is 14 residues long. With 0 bases removed from V and 2 bases from J, the gap between germline ends came to 9 bases. This sequence originates from a human donor in good health. What was sequenced was T cells isolated from PBMCs. The J gene is TRBJ2-7, the V gene TRBV5-6; D call uncertain. The CDR3 DNA follows: TGTGCCAGCAGCTTGGTCCGGCAGGCCTACGAGCAGTACTTC. Residues: CASSLVRQAYEQYF.